This TCR beta chain was profiled in a study of T cells in women clearing cervical HPV infection. Study-wide points: Combining TCR richness with V gene abundances gave approximately 0.8 AUC.

TCRdb keeps only in-frame clones here, not all; method: immunoSEQ multiplex PCR. This repertoire includes roughly 15,000 clones. Details on this clone: Its target is not known.

This TCR was recovered from a woman between 18 and 75 years old with a cervical HPV16 infection that either progressed to CIN3+ or cleared (not recorded which). Sequencing was done on a sample of blood buffy coat.

CDR3 DNA (partial): TGCAGTGCAGGGAGGGGGAACGAG. Translation: CSAGRGNE. The entire CDR3 protein reads CSAGRGNEQYF. The V gene is TRBV20-1, the J gene TRBJ2-7, with D possibly matching TRBD2 (7 bases). The DNA ends 3 residues before the CDR3 does, and the rest of the CDR3 is filled in from the germline J gene. The V end was cut by 6 bases, the J end by 5 bases, with 11 bases between. Germline V gene sequence: CDR1 DFQATT, CDR2 SNEGSKA (reference sequence). The CDR3 covers 11 residues.